These T cell receptor beta chains were read from a single sample in a study of T cell clusters in autoimmune cytopenias. TCRdb re-called the multiplex PCR reads; one entry per CDR3 protein, DNA not given. This sample's clone table lists approximately 9,100 distinct CDR3 sequences. The sequenced material came from peripheral blood. These TCRs come from a human donor with an autoimmune cytopenia or autoimmune hepatitis (not recorded which). Both conserved end residues are part of each CDR3. The order of the fields is clone size, V gene, J gene, CDR3 protein. Rows give clone size only sometimes, using once, few, many, or a class for an expanded clone.

medium-sized,TRBV12-3/TRBV12-4,TRBJ2-2,CAVRFANTGELFF
medium-sized,TRBV27,TRBJ2-7,CASKTVVGRVGEQYF
medium-sized,TRBV12-3/TRBV12-4,TRBJ1-2,CASSTTGRQGYTF
.,TRBV7-9,TRBJ1-2,CASSLGHSSNYGYTF
.,TRBV27,TRBJ1-4,CASSSMEGATNEKLFF
.,TRBV27,TRBJ1-4,CASSLGINSNEKLFF
medium-sized,TRBV18,TRBJ2-1,CASSPSEGWDNEQFF
medium-sized,TRBV7-9,TRBJ2-2,CASSLANGGELFF
.,TRBV19,TRBJ1-5,CASSFTSGNQPQHF
.,TRBV18,TRBJ1-1,CASSPTGLVTEAFF
.,TRBV13,TRBJ2-7,CASSPRTGAESYEQYF
.,TRBV6-4,TRBJ1-1,CASSRTVNTEAFF
.,TRBV27,TRBJ2-5,CASSLSAGPQTQYF
.,TRBV13,TRBJ2-1,CASSFWQINEQFF
.,TRBV27,TRBJ2-1,CASSFSAGATYEQFF
.,TRBV18,TRBJ2-2,CASRPGLAGGSSTGVLFF
.,TRBV5-4,TRBJ1-2,CASSQEGMISYYGYTF
.,TRBV19,TRBJ2-7,CASSIDPAGLAGGEQYF
medium-sized,TRBV7-2,TRBJ2-7,CASSLDLAGGDEQYF
medium-sized,TRBV6-5,TRBJ1-5,CASSRDRDQPQHF
.,TRBV7-2,TRBJ2-6,CASSARRAAGANVLTF
medium-sized,TRBV30,TRBJ2-2,CAWIRTGVMGELFF
medium-sized,TRBV12-3/TRBV12-4,TRBJ2-3,CASSLGVSTDTQYF
.,TRBV7-9,TRBJ2-1,CASSYGLAGRSYNEQFF
.,TRBV27,TRBJ2-7,CASSSRDSKYEQYF
.,TRBV6-5,TRBJ1-1,CASSYSPDRRHTEAFF
medium-sized,TRBV19,TRBJ2-2,CASSILLTANTGELFF
medium-sized,TRBV19,TRBJ2-1,CASSMGGSSYNEQFF
.,TRBV5-4,TRBJ2-5,CASSLGPGGDETQYF
medium-sized,TRBV30,TRBJ2-6,CARTIGTALAGANVLTF
medium-sized,TRBV5-5,TRBJ2-6,CASTLETSSGANVLTF
.,TRBV5-4,TRBJ2-3,CASSYHTDTQYF
medium-sized,TRBV5-6,TRBJ2-7,CASSASTGTGINYEQYF
.,TRBV30,TRBJ1-5,CAWTPQGGGNQPQHF
.,TRBV27,TRBJ2-1,CASSSTAWTSGRAEQYNEQFF
.,TRBV19,TRBJ1-4,CASLHRDRSSYNEKLFF
.,TRBV6-9,TRBJ2-1,CASSLEDYRYNEQFF
.,TRBV6-2/TRBV6-3,TRBJ2-7,CASSNPWEATRNEQYF
.,TRBV18,TRBJ1-6,CASSPMRGMESPLHF
.,TRBV5-5,TRBJ2-1,CARSPSGRIGEQFF
medium-sized,TRBV29-1,TRBJ2-7,CSGYSGGNYEQYF
medium-sized,TRBV6-5,TRBJ2-1,CASSRRGQTYNEQFF
.,TRBV24-1,TRBJ1-2,CATSDSYGYTF
.,TRBV27,TRBJ2-7,CASSSYPGQGNYEQYF
.,TRBV24-1,TRBJ1-1,CATSDLSNTEAFF
medium-sized,TRBV30,TRBJ1-2,CASYLTGDGYTF
.,TRBV10-3,TRBJ1-6,CAISDLDSRNSPLHF
.,TRBV18,TRBJ2-1,CASSGGVGEQFF